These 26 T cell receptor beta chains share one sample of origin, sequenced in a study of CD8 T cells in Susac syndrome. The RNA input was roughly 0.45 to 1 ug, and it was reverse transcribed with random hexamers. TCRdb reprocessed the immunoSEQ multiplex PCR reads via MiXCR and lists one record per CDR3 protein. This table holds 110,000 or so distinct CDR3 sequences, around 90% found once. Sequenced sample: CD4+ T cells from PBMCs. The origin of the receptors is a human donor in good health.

As DNA, the CDR3 is TGCAGTGCTAGAGAGGGCGGCGGGAATGAGCAGTTCTTC. This encodes CSAREGGGNEQFF. This chain connects TRBV20-1 to TRBJ2-1, with D possibly being TRBD2 (5 bases). Trimming removed 0 bases from V and 7 bases from J, with 10 bases in between. This CDR3 is 13 amino acids long. Per germline, CDR1 DFQATT and CDR2 SNEGSKA (reference sequence).

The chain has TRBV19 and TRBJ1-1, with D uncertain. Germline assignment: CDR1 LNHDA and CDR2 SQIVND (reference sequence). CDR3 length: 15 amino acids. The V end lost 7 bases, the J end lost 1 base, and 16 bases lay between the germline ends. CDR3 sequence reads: CASTPTGSGNTEAFF. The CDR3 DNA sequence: TGTGCCAGTACCCCTACCGGGTCAGGGAACACTGAAGCTTTCTTT.

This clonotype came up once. The CDR3 bases are TGTGCCAGCAGTTTCAGGATTGAGGCCAATTCACCCCTCCACTTT. It encodes CASSFRIEANSPLHF. J is TRBJ1-6 and V is TRBV12-3 or TRBV12-4; D is ambiguous. CDR3 length: 15 residues. The V end was cut by 3 bases, the J end by 7 bases, with 13 bases between.

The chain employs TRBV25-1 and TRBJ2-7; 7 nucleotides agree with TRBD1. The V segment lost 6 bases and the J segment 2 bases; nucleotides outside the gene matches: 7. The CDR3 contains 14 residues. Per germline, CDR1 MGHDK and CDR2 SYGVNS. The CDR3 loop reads CASRSTGMTYEQYF. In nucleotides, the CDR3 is TGTGCCAGCAGATCGACAGGGATGACCTACGAGCAGTACTTC.

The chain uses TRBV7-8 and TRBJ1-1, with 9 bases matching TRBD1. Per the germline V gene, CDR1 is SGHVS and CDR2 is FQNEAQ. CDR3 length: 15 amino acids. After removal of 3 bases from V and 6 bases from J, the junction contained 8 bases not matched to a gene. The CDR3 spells CASSLSGQGWAEAFF. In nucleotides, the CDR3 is TGTGCCAGCAGCTTGTCGGGACAGGGATGGGCTGAAGCTTTCTTT.

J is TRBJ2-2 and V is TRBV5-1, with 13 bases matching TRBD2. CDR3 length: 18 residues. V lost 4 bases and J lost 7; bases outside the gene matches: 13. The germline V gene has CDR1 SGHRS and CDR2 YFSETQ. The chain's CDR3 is CASSPALTSGRAGGELFF. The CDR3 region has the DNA TGCGCCAGCAGCCCCGCCCTTACTAGCGGGAGGGCCGGCGGGGAGCTGTTTTTT.

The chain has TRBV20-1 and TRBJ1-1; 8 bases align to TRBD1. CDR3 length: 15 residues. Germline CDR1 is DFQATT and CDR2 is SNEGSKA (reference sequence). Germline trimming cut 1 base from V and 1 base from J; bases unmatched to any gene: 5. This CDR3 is CSARGTGTGNTEAFF. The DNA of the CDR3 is TGCAGTGCTAGAGGTACCGGGACAGGGAACACTGAAGCTTTCTTT.

The CDR3 nucleotides read TGCAGTGCTAGACCCAGCGGCTACGAGCAGTACTTC. It yields the protein CSARPSGYEQYF. This sequence joins TRBV20-1 and TRBJ2-7; D is perhaps TRBD2 (5 bases). Per the germline V gene, CDR1 is DFQATT and CDR2 is SNEGSKA (reference sequence). The length of the CDR3 is 12 residues. Between the trimmed V and J ends, which lost 2 bases and 3 bases, there was a span of 8 bases.

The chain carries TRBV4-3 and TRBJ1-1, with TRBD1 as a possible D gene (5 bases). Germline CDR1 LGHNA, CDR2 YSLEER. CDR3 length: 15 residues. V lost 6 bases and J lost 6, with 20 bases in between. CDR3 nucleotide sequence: TGCGCCAGCAGTCCCGAAGATAGGGGTAGGTCTGAAGCTTTCTTT. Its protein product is CASSPEDRGRSEAFF.

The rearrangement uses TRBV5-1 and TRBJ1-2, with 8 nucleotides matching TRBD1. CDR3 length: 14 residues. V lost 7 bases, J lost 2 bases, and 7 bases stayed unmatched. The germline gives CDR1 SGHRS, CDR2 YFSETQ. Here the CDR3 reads CASFPGGTNYGYTF. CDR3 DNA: TGCGCCAGCTTCCCAGGGGGCACGAACTATGGCTACACCTTC.

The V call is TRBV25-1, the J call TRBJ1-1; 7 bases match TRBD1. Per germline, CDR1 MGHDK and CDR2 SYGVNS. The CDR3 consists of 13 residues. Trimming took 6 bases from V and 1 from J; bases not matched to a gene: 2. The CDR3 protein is CASRGQRNTEAFF. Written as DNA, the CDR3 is TGTGCCAGCAGGGGACAGAGGAACACTGAAGCTTTCTTT.

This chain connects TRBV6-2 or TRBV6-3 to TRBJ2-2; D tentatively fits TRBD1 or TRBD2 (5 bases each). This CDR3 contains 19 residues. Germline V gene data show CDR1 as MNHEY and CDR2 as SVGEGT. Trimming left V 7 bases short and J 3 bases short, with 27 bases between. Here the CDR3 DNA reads TGTGCCAGCACCAAAGTTAGTTTTCATGGGACGTTCGACACCGGGGAGCTGTTTTTT. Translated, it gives CASTKVSFHGTFDTGELFF.

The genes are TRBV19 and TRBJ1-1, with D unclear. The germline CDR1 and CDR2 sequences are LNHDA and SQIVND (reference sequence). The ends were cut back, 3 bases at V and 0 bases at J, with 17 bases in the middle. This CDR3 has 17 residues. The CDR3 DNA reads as TGTGCCAGTAGTATCGATGGTCAGGCTGCTATGAACACTGAAGCTTTCTTT. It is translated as CASSIDGQAAMNTEAFF.

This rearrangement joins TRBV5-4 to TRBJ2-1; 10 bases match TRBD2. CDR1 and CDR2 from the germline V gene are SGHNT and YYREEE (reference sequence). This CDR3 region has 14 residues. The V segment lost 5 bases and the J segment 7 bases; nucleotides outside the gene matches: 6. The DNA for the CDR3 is TGTGCCAGCAGAACCGGGACTAGCGTTAATGAGCAGTTCTTC. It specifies CASRTGTSVNEQFF.

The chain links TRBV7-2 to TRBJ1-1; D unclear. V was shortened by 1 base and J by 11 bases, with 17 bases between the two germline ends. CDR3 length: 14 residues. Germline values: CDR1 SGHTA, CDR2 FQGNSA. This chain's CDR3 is CASSLGLTVRQAFF. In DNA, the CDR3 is TGTGCCAGCAGCTTAGGACTGACCGTTCGGCAGGCTTTCTTT. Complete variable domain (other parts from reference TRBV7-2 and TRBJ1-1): GAGVSQSPSNKVTEKGKDVELRCDPISGHTALYWYRQSLGQGLEFLIYFQGNSAPDKSGLPSDRFSAERTGGSVSTLTIQRTQQEDSAVYLCASSLGLTVRQAFFGQGTRLTVV.

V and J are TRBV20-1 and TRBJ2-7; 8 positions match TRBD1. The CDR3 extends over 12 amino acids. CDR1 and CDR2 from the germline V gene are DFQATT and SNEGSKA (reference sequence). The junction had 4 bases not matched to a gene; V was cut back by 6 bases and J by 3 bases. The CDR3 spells CSAETGGYEQYF. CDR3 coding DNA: TGCAGTGCGGAAACAGGGGGCTACGAGCAGTACTTC.

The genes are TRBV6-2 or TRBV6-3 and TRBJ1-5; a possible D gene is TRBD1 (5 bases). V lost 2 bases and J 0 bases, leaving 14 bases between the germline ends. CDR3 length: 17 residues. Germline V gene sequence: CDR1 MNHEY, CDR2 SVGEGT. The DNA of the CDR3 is TGTGCCAGCAGTTACCTTGGGGGACTCCTTAGCAATCAGCCCCAGCATTTT. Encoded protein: CASSYLGGLLSNQPQHF.

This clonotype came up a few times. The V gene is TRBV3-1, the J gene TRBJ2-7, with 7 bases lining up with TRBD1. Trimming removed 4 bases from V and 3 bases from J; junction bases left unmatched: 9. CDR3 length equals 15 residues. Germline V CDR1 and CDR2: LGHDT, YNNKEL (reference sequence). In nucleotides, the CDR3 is TGTGCCAGCAGCCGGCAGAGGACAGGCGTCTACGAGCAGTACTTC. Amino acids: CASSRQRTGVYEQYF.

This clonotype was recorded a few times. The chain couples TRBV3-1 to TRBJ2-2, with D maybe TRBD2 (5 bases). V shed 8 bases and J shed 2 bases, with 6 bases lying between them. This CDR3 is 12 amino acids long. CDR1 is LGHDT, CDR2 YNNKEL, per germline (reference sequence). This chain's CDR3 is CASRENTGELFF. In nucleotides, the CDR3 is TGTGCCAGCCGGGAAAACACCGGGGAGCTGTTTTTT.

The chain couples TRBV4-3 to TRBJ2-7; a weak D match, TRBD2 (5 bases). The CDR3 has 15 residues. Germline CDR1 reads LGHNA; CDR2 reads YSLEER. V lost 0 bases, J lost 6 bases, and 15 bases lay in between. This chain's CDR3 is CASSQDLGVWSEQYF. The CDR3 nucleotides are TGCGCCAGCAGCCAAGATTTGGGAGTTTGGAGCGAGCAGTACTTC.

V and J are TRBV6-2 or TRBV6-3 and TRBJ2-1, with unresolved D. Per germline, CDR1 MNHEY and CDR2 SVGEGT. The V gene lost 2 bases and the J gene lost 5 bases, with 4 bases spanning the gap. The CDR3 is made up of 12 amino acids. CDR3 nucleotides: TGTGCCAGCAGTTACCCTCACAATGAGCAGTTCTTC. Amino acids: CASSYPHNEQFF.

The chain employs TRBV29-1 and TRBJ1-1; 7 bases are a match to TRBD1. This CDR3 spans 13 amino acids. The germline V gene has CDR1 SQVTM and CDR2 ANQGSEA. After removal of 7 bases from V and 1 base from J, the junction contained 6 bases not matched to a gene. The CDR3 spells CSGTQGRNTEAFF. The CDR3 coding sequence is TGCAGCGGGACACAGGGGAGGAACACTGAAGCTTTCTTT.

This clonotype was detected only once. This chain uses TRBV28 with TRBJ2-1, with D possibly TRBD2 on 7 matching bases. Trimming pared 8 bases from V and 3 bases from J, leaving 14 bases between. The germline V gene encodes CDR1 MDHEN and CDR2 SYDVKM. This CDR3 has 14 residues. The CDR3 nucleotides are TGTGCCAGCGTTAGGGGGGGGAACTACAATGAGCAGTTCTTC. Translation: CASVRGGNYNEQFF.

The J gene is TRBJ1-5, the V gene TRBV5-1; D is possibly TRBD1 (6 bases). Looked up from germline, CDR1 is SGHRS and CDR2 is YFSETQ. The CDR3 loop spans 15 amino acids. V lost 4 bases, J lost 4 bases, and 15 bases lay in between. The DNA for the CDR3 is TGCGCCAGCAGCACTTCAGGGGATGGGAATCAGCCCCAGCATTTT. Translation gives CASSTSGDGNQPQHF.

CDR3 loop: CASSSLAGGPDEQYF. In nucleotides, the CDR3 is TGTGCCAGCAGTTCACTAGCGGGAGGGCCGGATGAGCAGTACTTC. This chain uses TRBV27 with TRBJ2-7, with 13 positions matching TRBD2. Trimming at V came to 4 bases and at J to 7 bases, leaving 7 bases not matched to a gene. Per germline, CDR1 MNHEY and CDR2 SMNVEV (reference sequence). This CDR3 comprises 15 residues.

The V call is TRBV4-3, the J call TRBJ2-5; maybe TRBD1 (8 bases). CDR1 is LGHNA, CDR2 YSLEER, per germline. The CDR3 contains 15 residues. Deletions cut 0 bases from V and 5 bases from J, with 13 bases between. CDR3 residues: CASSQENRGGETQYF. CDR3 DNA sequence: TGCGCCAGCAGCCAAGAGAACAGGGGGGGGGAGACCCAGTACTTC.